A selection of T cell receptor beta chains follows, all from one sample in a study of cytomegalovirus exposure and HLA in healthy donors. Method: immunoSEQ multiplex PCR; TCRdb's copy keeps in-frame clones and lacks some. The profile shows 120,000 to 150,000 clones, around 90% of them singletons. The source material was PBMCs. These receptors were collected from a woman between 18 and 29 years old in good health and CMV-seropositive. Both conserved end residues are part of each CDR3. Fields, in order: J gene, D gene, V gene, clone size, CDR3 DNA, CDR3 protein. D genes are given only for firm matches. The size field is filled for only some rows; it gives once, few, many or a size class.

J gene: TRBJ1-5; D gene: .; V gene: TRBV4-1; clone size: once; CDR3 DNA: TGCGCCAGCAGCCAAGAAACTGAGCGGCCCCAGCATTTT; CDR3 protein: CASSQETERPQHF
J gene: TRBJ1-5; D gene: .; V gene: TRBV28; clone size: .; CDR3 DNA: TGTGCCAGCAGAAGACAGGGCAATCAGCCCCAGCATTTT; CDR3 protein: CASRRQGNQPQHF
J gene: TRBJ1-2; D gene: .; V gene: TRBV4-3; clone size: .; CDR3 DNA: TGCGCCAGCAGCCAAGATGTCGGGGGCTATGGCTACACCTTC; CDR3 protein: CASSQDVGGYGYTF
J gene: TRBJ2-1; D gene: .; V gene: TRBV19; clone size: .; CDR3 DNA: TGTGCCACGCGGACCTCGGGAGACCTCTACAATGAGCAGTTCTTC; CDR3 protein: CATRTSGDLYNEQFF
J gene: TRBJ1-1; D gene: .; V gene: TRBV6-5; clone size: .; CDR3 DNA: TGTGCCAGCAGTTTCCATCGGGGGGTAAACGCTGAAGCTTTCTTT; CDR3 protein: CASSFHRGVNAEAFF
J gene: TRBJ2-7; D gene: TRBD1; V gene: TRBV9; clone size: once; CDR3 DNA: TGTGCCAGCAGCGTAGACCCGAGGGGGGACAGGTTCAGCGAGCAGTACTTC; CDR3 protein: CASSVDPRGDRFSEQYF
J gene: TRBJ1-1; D gene: .; V gene: TRBV29-1; clone size: few; CDR3 DNA: TGCAGCGTTGATAAGGTGACTGGGTTT; CDR3 protein: CSVDKVTGF
J gene: TRBJ1-2; D gene: .; V gene: TRBV19; clone size: .; CDR3 DNA: TGTGCCAGTAGTATTCGAGAGGGCGCTAACTATGGCTACACCTTC; CDR3 protein: CASSIREGANYGYTF
J gene: TRBJ1-3; D gene: TRBD1; V gene: TRBV7-9; clone size: .; CDR3 DNA: TGTGCCAGCAGGCCTTCCGGGACAGGCTCTGGAAACACCATATATTTT; CDR3 protein: CASRPSGTGSGNTIYF
J gene: TRBJ1-5; D gene: .; V gene: TRBV4-2; clone size: once; CDR3 DNA: TGTGCCAGCAGCCAAGATGCCAGCCGGGATCAGCCCCAGCATTTT; CDR3 protein: CASSQDASRDQPQHF
J gene: TRBJ2-7; D gene: .; V gene: TRBV6-5; clone size: .; CDR3 DNA: TGTGCCAGCAGTTACTCGACTAGGCAGTACTTC; CDR3 protein: CASSYSTRQYF
J gene: TRBJ2-1; D gene: .; V gene: TRBV19; clone size: .; CDR3 DNA: TGTGCCAGTAGTATGTTCGCGGAGGCCTACAATGAGCAGTTCTTC; CDR3 protein: CASSMFAEAYNEQFF
J gene: TRBJ1-1; D gene: TRBD1; V gene: TRBV18; clone size: .; CDR3 DNA: TGTGCCAGCTCACCGATCACAGGGGCATCGAACACTGAAGCTTTCTTT; CDR3 protein: CASSPITGASNTEAFF
J gene: TRBJ1-2; D gene: .; V gene: TRBV5-6; clone size: once; CDR3 DNA: TGTGCCAGCAGCTTGCCTGGACTGGAAAACTATGGCTACACCTTC; CDR3 protein: CASSLPGLENYGYTF